This TCR beta chain stems from a study of cytomegalovirus exposure and HLA in healthy donors. Germline-derived CDR1 and CDR2 are ENHRY and SYGVKD. The ends lost 4 bases at V and 8 bases at J; junction bases unmatched: 4. The CDR3 spans 12 residues. PCR primers comprised 60 Vbeta and 13 Jbeta primers. Using immunoSEQ multiplex PCR, the repertoire was profiled, and TCRdb retains in-frame clones only, with some absent. The table for this sample gives around 75,000 clones. Whole-study findings and limits: Earlier analysis looked at TCR beta V segments, and most were productive about 87% or about 30% of the time.

Notes on this clone: What it binds is unknown.

This TCR was sampled from a man aged 45-65 years in good health and CMV-seropositive. The sample consisted of PBMCs. V gene TRBV10-3 combines with J gene TRBJ1-2, with TRBD1 matching over 7 bases. CDR3 sequence reads: CAISGQGEGYTF. CDR3 nucleotides: TGTGCCATCAGTGGACAGGGAGAGGGCTACACCTTC.